The 20 T cell receptor beta chains presented below share a single source sample, sequenced in a study of CD8+CD57+ T cells in acquired aplastic anemia. Using genomic DNA as the template, TCR beta VDJ and CDR3 profiling was carried out. MiXCR, run by TCRdb on the reads, gives a single entry per CDR3 protein. The data show more than 150,000 distinct CDR3 sequences, 40% to 55% seen once. The material sequenced was sorted CD4+, CD8+, or CD8+CD57+ T cells (not recorded which) from PBMCs. All receptors come from a human donor in good health.

This clonotype has ten or more counts. The chain joins TRBV7-2 to TRBJ1-6, with 7 positions matching TRBD1. J was trimmed by 5 bases and V by 4 bases; bases with no gene match: 5. Germline values: CDR1 SGHTA, CDR2 FQGNSA. The CDR3 is 15 residues long. DNA of the CDR3: TGTGCCAGCAGCTCCACGGGACAGCATAATTCACCCCTCCACTTT. Translated: CASSSTGQHNSPLHF.

The chain uses TRBV7-9 and TRBJ1-6; no definite D call. The CDR3 covers 13 residues. Trimming stripped 3 bases from V and 4 bases from J, with 4 bases between. Germline loops: CDR1 SEHNR, CDR2 FQNEAQ (reference sequence). The CDR3 nucleotides are TGTGCCAGCAGCTTCCAATATAATTCACCCCTCCACTTT. Amino acids: CASSFQYNSPLHF.

The rearrangement links TRBV19 to TRBJ2-5; the D gene is possibly TRBD2 (6 bases). Germline CDR1 reads LNHDA; CDR2 reads SQIVND (reference sequence). The V gene lost 4 bases and the J gene lost 3 bases, with 15 bases spanning the gap. This CDR3 region has 15 residues. The CDR3, as DNA: TGTGCCAGTAGTAGAGGCTCGGGAGTCAAAGAGACCCAGTACTTC. It yields the protein CASSRGSGVKETQYF.

This clonotype was seen many times. This rearrangement joins TRBV11-2 to TRBJ2-7; 8 bases match TRBD2. There are 18 residues in the CDR3. Looked up from germline, CDR1 is SGHAT and CDR2 is FQNNGV. Unmatched junction bases numbered 18, after V lost 4 bases and J lost 4 bases. Here the CDR3 reads CASSSLLGGGRQTYEQYF. The CDR3 nucleotides are TGTGCCAGCAGCTCCCTCCTCGGGGGGGGGAGACAGACTTACGAGCAGTACTTC.

The count of this clonotype is one. Just one base apart from a much larger clone, this may be a read error. The genes are TRBV6-5 and TRBJ2-5; TRBD1 aligns across 7 bases. The CDR3 runs 14 residues. CDR1 and CDR2 from the germline V gene are MNHEY and SVGAGI. The trim removed 2 bases at V and 5 bases at J, leaving 5 bases unmatched. CDR3 protein: CASSYDRVIETQYF. In DNA, the CDR3 is TGTGCCAGCAGTTACGACAGGGTTATTGAGACCCAGTACTTC.

This rearrangement joins TRBV20-1 to TRBJ1-2; 8 bases map to TRBD1. The CDR3 is made up of 15 amino acids. After removal of 2 bases from V and 5 bases from J, the junction contained 10 bases not matched to a gene. Germline values: CDR1 DFQATT, CDR2 SNEGSKA (reference sequence). The CDR3 reads CSARPTGQGFYGYTF. As DNA, the CDR3 is TGCAGTGCTAGACCAACAGGACAGGGCTTTTATGGCTACACCTTC.

This chain joins TRBV10-1 and TRBJ2-2; D possibly uses TRBD1 or TRBD2 (5 bases each). CDR1 WNHNN and CDR2 SYGVQD come from the germline V gene (reference sequence). This CDR3 has 16 amino acids. Trimming left V 2 bases short and J 1 base short, with 11 bases between. In nucleotides, the CDR3 is TGCGCCAGCAGTGAGGGCCGGGACCGGAACACCGGGGAGCTGTTTTTT. It encodes CASSEGRDRNTGELFF.

This clonotype was recorded once. V and J are TRBV12-3 or TRBV12-4 and TRBJ2-7; 10 bases line up with TRBD2. The CDR3 length is 14 residues. With V trimmed by 6 bases and J by 2 bases, 4 bases remained unmatched. CDR3 sequence (DNA): TGTGCCAGCAGCTTTGGACTAGCGGCCTACGAGCAGTACTTC. Its protein product is CASSFGLAAYEQYF.

This clonotype was seen repeatedly, ten times or more. V gene TRBV2 combines with J gene TRBJ2-5; D could derive from TRBD1 or TRBD2 (5 bases each). V was trimmed by 8 bases and J by 5 bases, leaving 15 bases between them. There are 13 residues in the CDR3. Germline loops: CDR1 SNHLY, CDR2 FYNNEI. DNA for the CDR3: TGTGCCAGCGGGGCCGGGGTAGTGGAGACCCAGTACTTC. Translated: CASGAGVVETQYF.

This clonotype was detected many times. The J gene is TRBJ1-3, the V gene TRBV15; perhaps TRBD1 as D (6 bases). The V end lost 0 bases, the J end lost 4 bases, and 10 bases lay between the germline ends. This CDR3 contains 15 residues. Germline V gene data show CDR1 as LNHNV and CDR2 as YYDKDF (reference sequence). CDR3 sequence reads: CATSREGGQGNTIYF. The CDR3 DNA follows: TGTGCCACCAGCAGAGAGGGGGGGCAAGGAAACACCATATATTTT. Drawing the rest from reference TRBV15 and TRBJ1-3, the complete variable domain is DAMVIQNPRYQVTQFGKPVTLSCSQTLNHNVMYWYQQKSSQAPKLLFHYYDKDFNNEADTPDNFQSRRPNTSFCFLDIRSPGLGDTAMYLCATSREGGQGNTIYFGEGSWLTVV.

This clonotype came up a few times. The chain has TRBV9 and TRBJ2-5, with 7 bases matching TRBD1. The V gene's germline CDR1 is SGDLS and CDR2 YYNGEE. Germline trimming cut 0 bases from V and 2 bases from J; bases unmatched to any gene: 1. The CDR3 length is 14 residues. CDR3 nucleotides: TGTGCCAGCAGCGTAGACAGGGGACAAGAGACCCAGTACTTC. It translates to CASSVDRGQETQYF. The full variable domain, rest sourced from reference TRBV9 and TRBJ2-5, is DSGVTQTPKHLITATGQRVTLRCSPRSGDLSVYWYQQSLDQGLQFLIQYYNGEERAKGNILERFSAQQFPDLHSELNLSSLELGDSALYFCASSVDRGQETQYFGPGTRLLVL.

The chain combines TRBV27 with TRBJ1-6; D call uncertain. This CDR3 region has 16 residues. The V and J ends lost 3 bases and 0 bases respectively, with 9 bases between them. The germline V gene has CDR1 MNHEY and CDR2 SMNVEV (reference sequence). The CDR3 protein is CASSFLGSSYNSPLHF. For the CDR3, the DNA is TGTGCCAGCAGTTTTCTGGGTAGCTCCTATAATTCACCCCTCCACTTT.

This sequence joins TRBV7-3 and TRBJ2-7, with no clear D. The CDR3 consists of 13 residues. Germline lookup yields CDR1 SGHTA and CDR2 FQGTGA. The V gene lost 2 bases and the J gene lost 3 bases, with 8 bases spanning the gap. In nucleotides, the CDR3 is TGTGCCAGCAGCTTAGTACAGAGCTACGAGCAGTACTTC. Translation: CASSLVQSYEQYF.

This clonotype was observed at least ten times. The rearrangement uses TRBV4-1 and TRBJ1-6; D is perhaps TRBD1 (5 bases). CDR3 size: 20 residues. Germline V gives CDR1 MGHRA, CDR2 YSYEKL. V was clipped by 0 bases and J by 2 bases, with 20 bases between them. The CDR3 loop reads CASSQDRGSQSPAYNSPLHF. The DNA of the CDR3 is TGCGCCAGCAGCCAAGATCGGGGGTCGCAATCACCTGCCTATAATTCACCCCTCCACTTT.

To note about this clonotype: This clone may be a read error of a much larger clone one base away. The rearrangement uses TRBV19 and TRBJ2-2; D is perhaps TRBD2 (6 bases). The CDR3 runs to 18 residues. V shed 8 bases and J shed 1 base, with 23 bases lying between them. The germline gives CDR1 LNHDA, CDR2 SQIVND (reference sequence). The CDR3 loop reads CASGNIKGGRGNTGELFF. The DNA of the CDR3 is TGTGCCAGTGGTAATATTAAGGGAGGACGCGGGAACACCGGGGAGCTGTTTTTT.

This clonotype was seen only a few times. The V and J genes are TRBV11-2 and TRBJ2-7; no reliable D call. V was clipped by 2 bases and J by 0 bases, with 14 bases between them. The CDR3 is made up of 16 amino acids. Germline loops: CDR1 SGHAT, CDR2 FQNNGV. Here the CDR3 reads CASSLTSAPSSYEQYF. The CDR3 region has the DNA TGTGCCAGCAGCTTAACTTCGGCCCCGAGCTCCTACGAGCAGTACTTC.

This clonotype was counted a few times. The chain couples TRBV19 to TRBJ1-2; D might be TRBD1 (6 bases). The V gene lost 3 bases and the J gene lost 4 bases, with 12 bases spanning the gap. CDR1 LNHDA and CDR2 SQIVND come from the germline V gene (reference sequence). The CDR3 contains 14 residues. The CDR3 region has the DNA TGTGCCAGTAGTATTGGGGGCGCGGGCTATGGCTACACCTTC. This sequence encodes CASSIGGAGYGYTF.

This clonotype has just a few counts. J is TRBJ2-5 and V is TRBV4-1; D call uncertain. V was pared by 1 base and J by 0 bases, with 9 bases between. Germline assignment: CDR1 MGHRA and CDR2 YSYEKL. The CDR3 is 15 residues long. In DNA form, the CDR3 reads TGCGCCAGCAGCCAAGCTACGCCGTACCAAGAGACCCAGTACTTC. The encoded protein is CASSQATPYQETQYF.

As concerns this clonotype: A read error may be the cause here, since a much bigger clone is one base away. The J gene is TRBJ1-1, the V gene TRBV6-1; a weak D match, TRBD1 (6 bases). CDR1 and CDR2 from the germline V gene are MNHNS and SASEGT. The CDR3 runs 14 residues. CDR3 nucleotide sequence: TGTGCCAGCATTGGCGACAGGATGAACGCTGAAGCTTTCTTT. It codes for CASIGDRMNAEAFF.

V gene TRBV19 combines with J gene TRBJ1-3; 9 nucleotides align to TRBD1. The V gene's germline CDR1 is LNHDA and CDR2 SQIVND (reference sequence). The V and J ends lost 4 bases and 7 bases, in that order; junction bases with no gene match: 8. This CDR3 region has 15 residues. CDR3 nucleotide sequence: TGTGCCAGTAGTACTACGCGACAGGGGGGTAACACCATATATTTT. Translated: CASSTTRQGGNTIYF. The whole variable domain, filled in from reference TRBV19 and TRBJ1-3, reads DGGITQSPKYLFRKEGQNVTLSCEQNLNHDAMYWYRQDPGQGLRLIYYSQIVNDFQKGDIAEGYSVSREKKESFPLTVTSAQKNPTAFYLCASSTTRQGGNTIYFGEGSWLTVV.